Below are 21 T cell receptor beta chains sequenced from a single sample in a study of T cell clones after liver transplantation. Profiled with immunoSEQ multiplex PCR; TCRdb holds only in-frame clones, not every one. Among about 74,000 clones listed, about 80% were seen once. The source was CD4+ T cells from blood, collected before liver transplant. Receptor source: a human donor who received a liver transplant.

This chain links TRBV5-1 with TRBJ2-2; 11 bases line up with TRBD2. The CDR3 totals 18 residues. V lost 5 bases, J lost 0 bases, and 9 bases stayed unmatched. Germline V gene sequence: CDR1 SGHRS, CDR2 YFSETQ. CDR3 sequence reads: CASSRRGTSGPNTGELFF. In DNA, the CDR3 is TGCGCCAGCAGTCGCCGTGGGACTAGCGGCCCGAACACCGGGGAGCTGTTTTTT.

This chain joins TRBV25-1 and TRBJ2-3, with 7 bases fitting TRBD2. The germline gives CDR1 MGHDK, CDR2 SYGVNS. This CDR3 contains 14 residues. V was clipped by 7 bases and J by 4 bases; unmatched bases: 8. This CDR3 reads CASKSGGSADTQYF. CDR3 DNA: TGTGCCAGCAAGTCGGGCGGGAGCGCAGATACGCAGTATTTT. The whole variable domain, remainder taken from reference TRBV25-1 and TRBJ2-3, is EADIYQTPRYLVIGTGKKITLECSQTMGHDKMYWYQQDPGMELHLIHYSYGVNSTEKGDLSSESTVSRIRTEHFPLTLESARPSHTSQYLCASKSGGSADTQYFGPGTRLTVL.

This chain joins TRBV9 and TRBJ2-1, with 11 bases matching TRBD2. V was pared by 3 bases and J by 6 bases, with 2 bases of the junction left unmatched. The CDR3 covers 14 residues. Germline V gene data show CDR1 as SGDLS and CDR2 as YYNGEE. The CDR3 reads CASSGGLAGNEQFF. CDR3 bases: TGTGCCAGCAGCGGAGGACTAGCGGGCAATGAGCAGTTCTTC.

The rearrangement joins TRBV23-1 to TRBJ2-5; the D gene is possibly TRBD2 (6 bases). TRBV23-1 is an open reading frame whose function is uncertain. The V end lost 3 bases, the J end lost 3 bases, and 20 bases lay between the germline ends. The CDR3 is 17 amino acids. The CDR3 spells CASSHSTPRERKETQYF. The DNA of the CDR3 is TGCGCCAGCAGTCATAGCACCCCACGGGAGAGGAAAGAGACCCAGTACTTC.

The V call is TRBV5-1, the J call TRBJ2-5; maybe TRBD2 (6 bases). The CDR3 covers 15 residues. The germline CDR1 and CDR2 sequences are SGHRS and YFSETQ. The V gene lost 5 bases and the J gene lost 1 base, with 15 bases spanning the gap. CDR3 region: CASSFKGGLQETQYF. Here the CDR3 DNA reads TGCGCCAGCAGTTTTAAGGGAGGACTCCAAGAGACCCAGTACTTC.

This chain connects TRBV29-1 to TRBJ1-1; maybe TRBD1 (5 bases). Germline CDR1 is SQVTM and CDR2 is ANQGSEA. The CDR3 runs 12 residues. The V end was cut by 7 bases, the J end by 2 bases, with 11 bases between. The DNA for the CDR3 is TGCAGCGGCAGGGTTATAAACACTGAAGCTTTCTTT. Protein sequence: CSGRVINTEAFF.

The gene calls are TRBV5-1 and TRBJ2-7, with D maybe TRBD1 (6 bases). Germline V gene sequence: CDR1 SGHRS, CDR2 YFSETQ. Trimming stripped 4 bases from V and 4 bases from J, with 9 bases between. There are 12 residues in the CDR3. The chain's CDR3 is CASSLDRYEQYF. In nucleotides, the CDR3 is TGCGCCAGCAGCCTCGACAGGTACGAGCAGTACTTC. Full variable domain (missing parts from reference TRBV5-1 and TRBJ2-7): KAGVTQTPRYLIKTRGQQVTLSCSPISGHRSVSWYQQTPGQGLQFLFEYFSETQRNKGNFPGRFSGRQFSNSRSEMNVSTLELGDSALYLCASSLDRYEQYFGPGTRLTVT.

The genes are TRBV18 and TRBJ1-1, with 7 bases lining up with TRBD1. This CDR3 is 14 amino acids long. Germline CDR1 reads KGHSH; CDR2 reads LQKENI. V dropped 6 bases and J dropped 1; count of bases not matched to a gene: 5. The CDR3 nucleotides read TGTGCCAGCTCCAGGGGGGGGCCGAACACTGAAGCTTTCTTT. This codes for CASSRGGPNTEAFF.

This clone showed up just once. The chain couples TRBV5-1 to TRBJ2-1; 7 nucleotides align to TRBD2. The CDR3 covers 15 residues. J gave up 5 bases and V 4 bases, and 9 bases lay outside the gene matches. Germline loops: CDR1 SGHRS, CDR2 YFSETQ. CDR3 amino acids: CASSPLGGSDNEQFF. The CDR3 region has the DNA TGCGCCAGCAGCCCACTGGGGGGGAGCGACAATGAGCAGTTCTTC.

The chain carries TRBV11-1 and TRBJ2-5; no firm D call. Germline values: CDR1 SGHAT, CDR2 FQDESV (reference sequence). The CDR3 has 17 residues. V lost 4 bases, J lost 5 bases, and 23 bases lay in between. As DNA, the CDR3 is TGTGCCAGCAGCTCACCCCGGCTAGGTGGGCATCAGGAGACCCAGTACTTC. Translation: CASSSPRLGGHQETQYF. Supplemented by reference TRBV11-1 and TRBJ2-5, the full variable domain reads EAEVAQSPRYKITEKSQAVAFWCDPISGHATLYWYRQILGQGPELLVQFQDESVVDDSQLPKDRFSAERLKGVDSTLKIQPAELGDSAMYLCASSSPRLGGHQETQYFGPGTRLLVL.

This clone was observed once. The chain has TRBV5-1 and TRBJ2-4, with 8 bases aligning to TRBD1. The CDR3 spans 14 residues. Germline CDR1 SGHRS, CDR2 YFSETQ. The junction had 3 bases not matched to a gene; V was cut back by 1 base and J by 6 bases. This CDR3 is CASSLQTGGNIQYF. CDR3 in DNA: TGCGCCAGCAGCTTGCAAACAGGGGGAAACATTCAGTACTTC.

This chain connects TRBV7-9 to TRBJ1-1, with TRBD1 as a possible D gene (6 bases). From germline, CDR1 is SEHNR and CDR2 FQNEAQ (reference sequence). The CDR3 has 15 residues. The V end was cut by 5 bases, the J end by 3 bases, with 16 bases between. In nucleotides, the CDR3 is TGTGCCAGCAGCACGGCGGGGGGCGCCTACACTGAAGCTTTCTTT. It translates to CASSTAGGAYTEAFF.

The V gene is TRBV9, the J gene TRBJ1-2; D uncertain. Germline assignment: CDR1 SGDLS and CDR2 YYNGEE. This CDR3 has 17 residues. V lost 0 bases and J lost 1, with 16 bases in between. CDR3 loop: CASSVGHLPPYNYGYTF. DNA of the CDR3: TGTGCCAGCAGCGTAGGACACCTCCCCCCCTATAACTATGGCTACACCTTC.

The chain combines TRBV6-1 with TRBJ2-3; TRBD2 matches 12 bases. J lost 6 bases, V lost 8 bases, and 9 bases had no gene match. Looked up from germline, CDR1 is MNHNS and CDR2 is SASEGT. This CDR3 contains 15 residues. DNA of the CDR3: TGTGCCAGCCATAAACTAGCGGGAGGTACGGATACGCAGTATTTT. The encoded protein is CASHKLAGGTDTQYF.

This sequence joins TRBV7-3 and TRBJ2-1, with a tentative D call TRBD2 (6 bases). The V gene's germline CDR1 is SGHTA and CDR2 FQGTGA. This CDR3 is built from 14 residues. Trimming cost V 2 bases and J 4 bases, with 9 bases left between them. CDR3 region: CASSLAGRYNEQFF. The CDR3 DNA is TGTGCCAGCAGCTTAGCGGGGCGGTACAATGAGCAGTTCTTC.

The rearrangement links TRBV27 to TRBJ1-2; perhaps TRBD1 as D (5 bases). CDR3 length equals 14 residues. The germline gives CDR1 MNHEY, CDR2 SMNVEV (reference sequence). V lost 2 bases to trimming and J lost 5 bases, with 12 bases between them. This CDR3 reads CASSLMGGRYGYTF. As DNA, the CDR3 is TGTGCCAGCAGTTTAATGGGGGGAAGATATGGCTACACCTTC.

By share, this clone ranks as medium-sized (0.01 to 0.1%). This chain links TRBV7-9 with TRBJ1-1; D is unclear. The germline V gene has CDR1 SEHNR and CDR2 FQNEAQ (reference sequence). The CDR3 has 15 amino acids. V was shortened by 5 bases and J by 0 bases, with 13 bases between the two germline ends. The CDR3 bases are TGTGCCAGCAGCCCGCCCAGGAGAATGAACACTGAAGCTTTCTTT. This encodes CASSPPRRMNTEAFF.

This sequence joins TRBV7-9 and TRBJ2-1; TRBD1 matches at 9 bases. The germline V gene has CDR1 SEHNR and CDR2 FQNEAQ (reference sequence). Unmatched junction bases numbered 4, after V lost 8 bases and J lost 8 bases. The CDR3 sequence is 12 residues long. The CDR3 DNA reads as TGTGCCAGCGGGACAGGGTACCATGAGCAGTTCTTC. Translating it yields CASGTGYHEQFF.

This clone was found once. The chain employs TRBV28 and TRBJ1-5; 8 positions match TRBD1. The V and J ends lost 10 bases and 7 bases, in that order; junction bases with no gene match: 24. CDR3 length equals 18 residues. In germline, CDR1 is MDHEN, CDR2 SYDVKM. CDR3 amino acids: CATLKLDRTGPLGQPQHF. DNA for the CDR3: TGTGCCACCTTGAAACTGGATAGGACAGGGCCCCTCGGGCAGCCCCAGCATTTT. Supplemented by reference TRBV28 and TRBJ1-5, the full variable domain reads DVKVTQSSRYLVKRTGEKVFLECVQDMDHENMFWYRQDPGLGLRLIYFSYDVKMKEKGDIPEGYSVSREKKERFSLILESASTNQTSMYLCATLKLDRTGPLGQPQHFGDGTRLSIL.

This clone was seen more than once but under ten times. The CDR3 sequence: CAWTRGGGGINYGYTF. The CDR3 coding sequence is TGTGCCTGGACTAGAGGAGGAGGGGGCATCAACTATGGCTACACCTTC. The chain has TRBV30 and TRBJ1-2; 7 bases fit TRBD1. The germline V gene encodes CDR1 GTSNPN and CDR2 SVGIG (reference sequence). The CDR3 is 16 amino acids. The V and J ends lost 4 bases and 2 bases, in that order; junction bases with no gene match: 13.

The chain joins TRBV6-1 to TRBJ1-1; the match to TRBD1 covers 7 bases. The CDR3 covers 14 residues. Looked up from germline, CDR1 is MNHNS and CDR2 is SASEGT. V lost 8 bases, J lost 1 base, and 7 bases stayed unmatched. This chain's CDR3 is CASDAGTANTEAFF. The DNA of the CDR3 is TGTGCCAGCGATGCCGGGACAGCGAACACTGAAGCTTTCTTT.